This TCR beta chain was identified in a study of blood T cell repertoires in COVID-19. The data were produced by immunoSEQ multiplex PCR, yet TCRdb's version contains in-frame clones alone and is incomplete. The sample carries roughly 450,000 clones, roughly 87% recorded once. Trimming at V came to 7 bases and at J to 5 bases, leaving 4 bases not matched to a gene. Germline CDR1 SQVTM, CDR2 ANQGSEA. The CDR3 runs to 12 residues. Only one count was recorded for this clone. The source of this sequence is a young man who had recovered from COVID-19. The chain couples TRBV29-1 to TRBJ2-1, with TRBD1 matching 8 bases. Sample: PBMCs or T cells enriched from blood (not recorded which). The CDR3 DNA sequence: TGCAGCGCTGGACAGGGCCACAATGAGCAGTTCTTC. Its protein product is CSAGQGHNEQFF.